These 21 T cell receptor beta chains share one sample of origin, sequenced in a study of CD8+ T cells in alopecia areata. Separation of pooled cutaneous lymph node cells was by sorting with CD4, CD8alpha, NKG2D, NKG2ACE and other markers. Extracted from the samples, RNA was reverse transcribed into cDNA to serve as the sequencing template. Using immunoSEQ multiplex PCR, the repertoire was profiled, and TCRdb retains in-frame clones only, with some absent. The sample includes about 19,000 clones, none of them occurring once. Sequenced input: CD8+ T cells sorted from a lymph node. Every receptor here comes from a C3H/HeJ mouse with alopecia areata. The mouse line has the MHC haplotype H2-k.

This clone appeared many times. The gene names given are mouse names. From the germline J gene comes the end of the CDR3, since the read stops 4 residues before it. The rearrangement joins TRBV1 to TRBJ1-1, with a possible D match to TRBD1 (6 bases). The CDR3 sequence is 16 residues long. From germline, CDR1 is NSQYPW and CDR2 LRSPGD (reference sequence). Trimming took off 0 bases at V and 0 bases at J, with 11 bases between the two ends. The sequenced part of the CDR3 DNA is TGCACCTGCAGTGCAGATAGAAGACAGGCAAACACA. This codes for CTCSADRRQANT. The full CDR3 is CTCSADRRQANTEVFF.

This clone occurred many times. Here the gene names and germline are mouse. The CDR3 end lies 4 residues beyond the end of the read and is filled in from the germline J gene. This chain links TRBV1 with TRBJ2-3; 11 bases align to TRBD2. The CDR3 sequence is 19 residues long. Unmatched junction bases numbered 11, after V lost 3 bases and J lost 0 bases. Germline lookup yields CDR1 NSQYPW and CDR2 LRSPGD (reference sequence). The CDR3 DNA, read in part, is TGCACCTGCAGTGCTAGACGGGGGGACTGGGGGACCAGTGCAGAA. Translation: CTCSARRGDWGTSAE. The whole CDR3 sequence is CTCSARRGDWGTSAETLYF.

There are many counts of this clone. Genes and germline are mouse. The read is 4 residues too short to cover the CDR3 end, so that end is filled in from the germline J gene. The rearrangement joins TRBV13-3 to TRBJ1-2, with unresolved D. The V gene's germline CDR1 is NNHDY and CDR2 SYVADS. This CDR3 has 14 amino acids. The V end lost 1 base, the J end lost 0 bases, and 7 bases lay between the germline ends. CDR3 sequence reads: CASSDPETNSDYTF. CDR3 DNA, as far as it was read: TGTGCCAGCAGTGATCCAGAAACAAACTCC.

In this sample, this clone turned up a few times. Gene names denote mouse genes. The CDR3 end is not reached by the read, which stops 4 residues before it; the germline J gene fills it in. The gene calls are TRBV13-1 and TRBJ1-4; unclear D gene. Trimming cost V 2 bases and J 2 bases, with 7 bases left between them. The CDR3 consists of 14 residues. CDR1 and CDR2 from the germline V gene are NSHNY and SYGAGN. The chain's CDR3 is CASSDLGSNERLFF. The covered CDR3 bases are TGTGCCAGCAGTGACTTGGGGTCCAACGAA. The variable domain in full, completed from reference TRBV13-1 and TRBJ1-4, reads EAAVTQSPRNKVTVTGGNVTLSCRQTNSHNYMYWYRQDTGHGLRLIHYSYGAGNLRIGDVPDGYKATRTTQEDFFLLLELASPSQTSLYFCASSDLGSNERLFFGHGTKLSVL.

A remark on this clone: These gene names are mouse names. The CDR3 protein is CASSMGTGVTGQLYF. The covered CDR3 bases are TGTGCCAGCAGTATGGGGACAGGGGTCACCGGG. J is TRBJ2-2 and V is TRBV19; 10 bases match TRBD1. Read data end 4 residues before the CDR3 end; the end is taken from the germline J gene. From germline, CDR1 is FNHDT and CDR2 SITEND (reference sequence). This CDR3 has 15 residues. V gave up 2 bases and J gave up 4 bases; unmatched junction bases: 2.

In its sample, this clone ranks as medium-sized. Mouse gene names and germline throughout. With the read ending 4 residues before the CDR3 end, the germline J gene is used to fill in that end. The V and J genes are TRBV1 and TRBJ2-5, with TRBD2 matching 10 bases. CDR3 length equals 17 residues. The J segment lost 0 bases and the V segment lost 4 bases, leaving 7 bases of the junction unmatched. CDR1 and CDR2 from the germline V gene are NSQYPW and LRSPGD (reference sequence). CDR3 sequence: CTCSERAGGANQDTQYF. The sequenced CDR3 bases are TGCACCTGCAGTGAGAGGGCTGGGGGGGCCAACCAAGAC. The full variable domain, completed using reference TRBV1 and TRBJ2-5, is VTLLEQNPRWRLVPRGQAVNLRCILKNSQYPWMSWYQQDLQKQLQWLFTLRSPGDKEVKSLPGADYLATRVTDTELRLQVANMSQGRTLYCTCSERAGGANQDTQYFGPGTRLLVL.

This clone was detected only a few times. All gene names here are mouse names. The CDR3 extends 4 residues past the end of the read, so its final part is completed from the germline J gene. This chain links TRBV19 with TRBJ1-4, with D maybe TRBD1 (6 bases). The CDR3 runs to 14 residues. The V gene lost 4 bases and the J gene lost 0 bases, with 7 bases spanning the gap. Germline CDR1 is FNHDT and CDR2 is SITEND (reference sequence). CDR3 DNA (partial): TGTGCCAGCAGTTGGGACATTTCCAACGAA. Protein sequence: CASSWDISNE. The CDR3 in its entirety is CASSWDISNERLFF.

This clone was detected ten times or more. Mouse gene names and germline throughout. This CDR3 reads CTCSAVWGGPETLYF. The part of the CDR3 DNA that was read is TGCACCTGCAGTGCAGTCTGGGGGGGCCCAGAA. The J gene is TRBJ2-3, the V gene TRBV1; TRBD2 matches 10 bases. Read coverage stops 4 residues before the CDR3 terminus; the germline J gene supplies the remainder. Trimming cost V 1 base and J 4 bases; bases outside gene matches: 2. CDR1 and CDR2 (germline): NSQYPW, LRSPGD (reference sequence). The CDR3 extends over 15 amino acids.

This clone has a handful of counts. Germline and genes: mouse. Read data end 4 residues before the CDR3 end; the end is taken from the germline J gene. V gene TRBV19 combines with J gene TRBJ2-5; tentatively, D is TRBD1 (6 bases). This CDR3 is 12 amino acids long. From germline, CDR1 is FNHDT and CDR2 SITEND (reference sequence). The CDR3 DNA, read in part, is TGTGCCAGCAGAACAGGGAGAGAC. Translation gives CASRTGRD. From start to end, the CDR3 is CASRTGRDTQYF.

This clone was observed many times. Mouse gene names apply. The sequence runs out 4 residues before the end of the CDR3; the remainder is reconstructed from the germline J gene. The V and J genes are TRBV13-1 and TRBJ2-7, with TRBD2 as a possible D gene (6 bases). V dropped 3 bases and J dropped 3 bases, with 10 bases sitting between them. The CDR3 totals 13 residues. The germline gives CDR1 NSHNY, CDR2 SYGAGN. CDR3 region: CASSVRDYYEQYF. The sequenced CDR3 bases are TGTGCCAGCAGTGTCCGGGACTACTAT.

The sample holds many counts of this clone. The listed genes are named as in mouse. The read finishes 4 residues shy of the CDR3 end, and the germline J gene is used to complete it. The V gene is TRBV13-3, the J gene TRBJ2-1; 9 bases line up with TRBD2. The CDR3 loop spans 15 amino acids. V lost 3 bases and J lost 2; bases outside the gene matches: 3. The germline CDR1 and CDR2 sequences are NNHDY and SYVADS. CDR3 DNA, as far as it was read: TGTGCCAGCAGTGGGACTGGGGAGTACTATGCT. Residues: CASSGTGEYYA. The full CDR3 reads CASSGTGEYYAEQFF.

Notes on this clone: Germline and genes here are mouse. Coverage ceases 4 residues before the CDR3 finishes, and the germline J gene fills in the end. This chain connects TRBV13-1 to TRBJ2-1; a weak D match, TRBD1 (5 bases). The CDR3 totals 11 residues. CDR1 NSHNY and CDR2 SYGAGN come from the germline V gene. CDR3 bases read: TGTGCCAGCAGTGCAGGGACT. Its translation is CASSAGT. The CDR3 as a whole reads CASSAGTEQFF.

As for this clone: Gene names are mouse gene names. The CDR3 end falls 4 residues outside the read, so it is completed with the germline J gene. The chain couples TRBV19 to TRBJ2-3; D possibly uses TRBD1 or TRBD2 (5 bases each). Germline V lookup: CDR1 FNHDT, CDR2 SITEND (reference sequence). This CDR3 contains 15 residues. Trimming left V 0 bases short and J 0 bases short, with 8 bases between. The CDR3 DNA, read in part, is TGTGCCAGCAGTATAGGGGGCCTTAGTGCAGAA. It codes for CASSIGGLSAE. The CDR3 reads in full as CASSIGGLSAETLYF.

A word on this clone: The gene names here belong to mouse. The read stops 4 residues short of the end of the CDR3; the missing end is completed from the germline J gene. The chain links TRBV5 to TRBJ2-1; 10 bases are shared with TRBD2. The CDR3 spans 15 residues. J gave up 3 bases and V 2 bases, and 1 base lay outside the gene matches. The V gene's germline CDR1 is LGHNA and CDR2 YNLKQL (reference sequence). The CDR3 DNA, read in part, is TGTGCCAGCAGCCAAAGACTGGGGGGCTATGCT. The encoded protein is CASSQRLGGYA. The full CDR3 is CASSQRLGGYAEQFF.

Comment on this clone: Any gene name here is a mouse gene name. The read ends 4 residues shy of where the CDR3 ends; the end is completed using the germline J gene. The gene calls are TRBV31 and TRBJ2-1; TRBD2 matches at 7 bases. Germline V gene lookup returns CDR1 GKSSPN and CDR2 SITVG. J gave up 0 bases and V 6 bases, and 2 bases lay outside the gene matches. The CDR3 is 13 amino acids. CDR3 DNA, as far as it was read: TGTGCCTGCACTGGGGATAACTATGCT. It codes for CACTGDNYA. The full CDR3 protein is CACTGDNYAEQFF. The variable domain in full, with the rest retrieved from reference TRBV31 and TRBJ2-1, is AQTIHQWPVAEIKAVGSPLSLGCTIKGKSSPNLYWYWQATGGTLQQLFYSITVGQVESVVQLNLSASRPKDDQFILSTEKLLLSHSGFYLCACTGDNYAEQFFGPGTRLTVL.

This clone was observed a handful of times. One junction end disagrees with the germline gene, perhaps due to a read error. Germline and genes here are mouse. The read ends 4 residues shy of where the CDR3 ends; the end is completed using the germline J gene. This chain connects TRBV3 to TRBJ2-1; 10 bases line up with TRBD2. Germline V gene lookup returns CDR1 SNHLY and CDR2 FYNGKV (reference sequence). CDR3 length equals 17 residues. The CDR3 region is CASSLGRTGGNYAEQFF. The covered CDR3 bases are TGTGCCAGCAGTTTAGGCCGGACTGGGGGAAACTATGCT.

As concerns this clone: Gene and germline names: mouse. The sequenced fragment ends 4 residues before the CDR3 boundary, so the rest is inferred from the germline J gene. The chain joins TRBV13-1 to TRBJ2-5; 12 nucleotides match TRBD1. Germline CDR1 and CDR2: NSHNY and SYGAGN. The CDR3 sequence is 15 residues long. CDR3 DNA (partial): TGTGCCAGCAGTGGGGACAGGGGGCAGAGGGAC. Encoded protein: CASSGDRGQRD. The full CDR3 protein reads CASSGDRGQRDTQYF.

This clone was counted ten times or more. Gene names denote mouse genes. The CDR3 goes on 4 residues after the read ends, and that part is filled in from the germline J gene. This chain connects TRBV13-3 to TRBJ1-4; 7 bases align to TRBD1. J was trimmed by 0 bases and V by 3 bases; bases with no gene match: 2. Germline V gives CDR1 NNHDY, CDR2 SYVADS. This CDR3 spans 15 amino acids. CDR3 DNA (partial): TGTGCCAGCAGTGCCGGGACAGTTTCCAACGAA. Its protein product is CASSAGTVSNE. The entire CDR3 sequence reads CASSAGTVSNERLFF.

Worth noting for this clone: Each gene name is a mouse one. The CDR3 is cut off 4 residues early in the read; its end comes from the germline J gene. The V and J genes are TRBV1 and TRBJ2-4, with 9 bases that match TRBD1. The J segment lost 3 bases and the V segment lost 6 bases, leaving 1 base of the junction unmatched. The germline V gene has CDR1 NSQYPW and CDR2 LRSPGD (reference sequence). The CDR3 consists of 13 residues. Partial CDR3 DNA: TGCACCTGCAGGGACAGGGGCCAAAAC. Protein: CTCRDRGQN. The entire CDR3 protein is CTCRDRGQNTLYF. Full variable domain (remainder filled in from reference TRBV1 and TRBJ2-4): VTLLEQNPRWRLVPRGQAVNLRCILKNSQYPWMSWYQQDLQKQLQWLFTLRSPGDKEVKSLPGADYLATRVTDTELRLQVANMSQGRTLYCTCRDRGQNTLYFGAGTRLSVL.

This clone came up a few times. Germline and genes here are mouse. Read data end 4 residues before the CDR3 end; the end is taken from the germline J gene. The chain joins TRBV1 to TRBJ1-1, with TRBD1 identical over 10 bases. Per germline, CDR1 NSQYPW and CDR2 LRSPGD (reference sequence). There are 13 residues in the CDR3. The CDR3 protein is CTCSADRGREVFF. CDR3 bases read: TGCACCTGCAGTGCCGACAGGGGGCGA.

This clone was seen at least ten times. Genes here carry mouse names. With the read ending 4 residues before the CDR3 end, the germline J gene is used to fill in that end. The chain joins TRBV13-3 to TRBJ1-2; perhaps TRBD1 as D (6 bases). This CDR3 contains 14 residues. The germline CDR1 and CDR2 sequences are NNHDY and SYVADS. V lost 3 bases, J lost 2 bases, and 11 bases lay in between. CDR3 in amino acids: CASSVRQGNSDYTF. The DNA read from the CDR3 is TGTGCCAGCAGTGTAAGGCAGGGGAACTCC.